Below are 4 T cell receptor beta chains sequenced from a single sample in a study of blood T cell repertoires in COVID-19. Sequenced by immunoSEQ multiplex PCR; TCRdb stores in-frame clones only, minus some. The table has 250,000 to 300,000 clones, roughly 88% seen once. What was sequenced was PBMCs or T cells enriched from blood (not recorded which). The receptor set was obtained from a woman aged 35 to 49 with acute COVID-19.

The chain combines TRBV29-1 with TRBJ2-7; a weak D match, TRBD1 (6 bases). Germline values: CDR1 SQVTM, CDR2 ANQGSEA. The V end lost 2 bases, the J end lost 2 bases, and 16 bases lay between the germline ends. This CDR3 has 15 amino acids. CDR3 sequence reads: CSVESNREGAYEQYF. Here the CDR3 DNA reads TGCAGCGTTGAAAGTAACAGGGAAGGGGCCTACGAGCAGTACTTC.

The chain recombines TRBV19 with TRBJ1-4, with 9 positions matching TRBD1. Losses at the gene ends were 1 base for V and 7 bases for J; bases not matched to a gene: 7. Germline assignment: CDR1 LNHDA and CDR2 SQIVND (reference sequence). This CDR3 spans 16 amino acids. The CDR3 nucleotides are TGTGCCAGTAGTATAGGTCGACAGGGGGTCGGTGAAAAACTGTTTTTT. Translation: CASSIGRQGVGEKLFF.

The CDR3 sequence is CASSLRQGSQPQHF. In DNA, the CDR3 is TGTGCCAGCAGCTTACGGCAGGGGAGTCAGCCCCAGCATTTT. This sequence joins TRBV7-2 and TRBJ1-5, with D perhaps matching TRBD1 (6 bases). Germline V gene sequence: CDR1 SGHTA, CDR2 FQGNSA. V lost 2 bases and J lost 6, with 11 bases in between. The length of the CDR3 is 14 residues.

The chain joins TRBV12-3 or TRBV12-4 to TRBJ2-7, with 7 bases aligning to TRBD1. The CDR3 runs 13 residues. Losses at the gene ends were 5 bases for V and 6 bases for J; bases not matched to a gene: 7. This CDR3 is CASSTGETSEQYF. Written as DNA, the CDR3 is TGTGCCAGCAGTACAGGGGAGACCTCCGAGCAGTACTTC.